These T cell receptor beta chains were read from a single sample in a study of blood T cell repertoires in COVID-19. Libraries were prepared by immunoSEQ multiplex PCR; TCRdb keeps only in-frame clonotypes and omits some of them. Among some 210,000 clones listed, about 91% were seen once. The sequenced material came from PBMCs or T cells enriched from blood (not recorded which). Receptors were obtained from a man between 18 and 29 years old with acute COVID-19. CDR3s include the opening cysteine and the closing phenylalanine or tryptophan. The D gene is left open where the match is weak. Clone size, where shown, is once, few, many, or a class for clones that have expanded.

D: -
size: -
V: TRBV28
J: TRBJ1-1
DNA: TGTGCCAGCAGTTTTTTTGTACATCAGAACACTGAAGCTTTCTTT
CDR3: CASSFFVHQNTEAFF

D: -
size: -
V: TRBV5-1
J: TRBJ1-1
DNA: TGCGCCAGCAGCTTATCAAACCCCGGGGACACTGAAGCTTTCTTT
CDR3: CASSLSNPGDTEAFF

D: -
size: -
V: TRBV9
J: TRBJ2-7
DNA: TGTGCCAGCAGCGTCGACAGCCTTGCCTACGAGCAGTACTTC
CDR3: CASSVDSLAYEQYF

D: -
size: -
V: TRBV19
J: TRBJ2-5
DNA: TGTGCCAGTAGGAGGGGGACACTAAGCTACCAAGAGACCCAGTACTTC
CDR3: CASRRGTLSYQETQYF

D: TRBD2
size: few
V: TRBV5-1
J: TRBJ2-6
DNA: TGCGCCAGCAGCTTGGGTAATAGCGGGAGGGCCGCTGGGGCCAACGTCCTGACTTTC
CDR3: CASSLGNSGRAAGANVLTF

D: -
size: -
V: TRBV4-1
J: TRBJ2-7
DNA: TGCGCCAGCAGCCAAGAGGTCTTATCACTTAGTAACGAGCAGTACTTC
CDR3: CASSQEVLSLSNEQYF

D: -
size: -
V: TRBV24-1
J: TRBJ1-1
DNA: TGTGCCACCAGGTCCACGAGTCTGAACACTGAAGCTTTCTTT
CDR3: CATRSTSLNTEAFF

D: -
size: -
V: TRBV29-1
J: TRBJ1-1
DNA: TGCAGCATCGAAACAGGCGTTCGAGTCACTGAAGCTTTCTTT
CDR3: CSIETGVRVTEAFF

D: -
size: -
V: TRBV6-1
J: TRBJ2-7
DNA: TGTGCCAGCAGTGACGCAGGGTTCTCCTACGAGCAGTACTTC
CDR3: CASSDAGFSYEQYF

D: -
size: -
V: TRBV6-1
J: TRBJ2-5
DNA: TGTGCCAGCAGTGAACTTCAAGAGACCCAGTACTTC
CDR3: CASSELQETQYF

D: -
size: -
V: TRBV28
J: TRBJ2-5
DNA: TGTGCCAGCAGTTGGATCCAGGGGCCGGGAGAGACCCAGTACTTC
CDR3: CASSWIQGPGETQYF

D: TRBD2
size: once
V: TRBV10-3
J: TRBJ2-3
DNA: TGTGCCATTCTAGCGGGGGGCACAGATACGCAGTATTTT
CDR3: CAILAGGTDTQYF

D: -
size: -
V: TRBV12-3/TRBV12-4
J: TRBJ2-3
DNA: TGTGCCAGCAGTTTCAGCGGGTCGGATACGCAGTATTTT
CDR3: CASSFSGSDTQYF

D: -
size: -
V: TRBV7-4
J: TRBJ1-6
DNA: TGTGCCAGCAGCCGTGACATTACCCCCTATAATTCACCCCTCCACTTT
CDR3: CASSRDITPYNSPLHF

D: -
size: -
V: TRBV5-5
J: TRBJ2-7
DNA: TGTGCCAGCAGCCTTTATTACGAGCAGTACTTC
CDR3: CASSLYYEQYF

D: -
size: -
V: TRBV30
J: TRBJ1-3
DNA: TGTGCCTGGGGTGGCCCGGGACAATTCGGAAACACCATATATTTT
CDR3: CAWGGPGQFGNTIYF

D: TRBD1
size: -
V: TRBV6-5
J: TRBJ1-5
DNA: TGTGCCAGCAGTTACCTAGGGACAGGGGTGGATCAGCCCCAGCATTTT
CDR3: CASSYLGTGVDQPQHF

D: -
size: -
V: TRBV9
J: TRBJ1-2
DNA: TGTGCCAGCAACCGGGGGTATGGCTACACCTTC
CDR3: CASNRGYGYTF

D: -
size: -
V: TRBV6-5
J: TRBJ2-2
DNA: TGTGCCAGCATCTTTAACACCGGGGAGCTGTTTTTT
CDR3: CASIFNTGELFF

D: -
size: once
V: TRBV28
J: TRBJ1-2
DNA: TGTGCCAGCAGGACCGGACAGAGCTATGGCTACACCTTC
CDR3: CASRTGQSYGYTF

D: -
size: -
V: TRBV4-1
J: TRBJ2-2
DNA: TGCGCCAGCAGTCTTACAGGGTCGGCCGGGGAGCTGTTTTTT
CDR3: CASSLTGSAGELFF

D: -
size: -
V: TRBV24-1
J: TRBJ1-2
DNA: TGTGCCGACGGGGAGTCTTTGGGCTACACCTTC
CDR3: CADGESLGYTF

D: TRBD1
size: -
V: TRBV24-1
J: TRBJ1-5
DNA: TGTGCCACTAGGGACAGGGAAGGTCATCAGCCCCAGCATTTT
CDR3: CATRDREGHQPQHF

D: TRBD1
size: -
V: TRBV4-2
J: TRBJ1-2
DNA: TGTGCCAGCAGCCCAGAGAACAGGGGATTTGGCTACACCTTC
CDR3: CASSPENRGFGYTF

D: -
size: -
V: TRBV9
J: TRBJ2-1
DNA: TGTGCCAGCAGCGTAAGGGGGGAAAGGGCTAGCGGAGAAAACAATGAGCAGTTCTTC
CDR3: CASSVRGERASGENNEQFF

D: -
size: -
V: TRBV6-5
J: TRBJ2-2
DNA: TGTGCCAGCAGTCAGACCGGGGAGCTGTTTTTT
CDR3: CASSQTGELFF

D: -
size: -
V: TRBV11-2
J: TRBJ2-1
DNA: TGTGCCAGCAGCAAAAGCGGCAGCTCCTACAATGAGCAGTTCTTC
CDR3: CASSKSGSSYNEQFF

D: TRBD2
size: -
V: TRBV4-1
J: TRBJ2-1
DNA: TGCGCCAGCAGCCATAGGGGACTAGTAAATAACAATGAGCAGTTCTTC
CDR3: CASSHRGLVNNNEQFF

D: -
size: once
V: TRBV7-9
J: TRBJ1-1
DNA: TGTGCCAGCAGCTTATCCAGGACACTGAACACTGAAGCTTTCTTT
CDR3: CASSLSRTLNTEAFF

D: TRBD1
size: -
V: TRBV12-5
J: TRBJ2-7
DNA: TGTGCTAGTGGTTTGGCCAACAGGGGGTTAACTTTCTACGAGCAGTACTTC
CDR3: CASGLANRGLTFYEQYF

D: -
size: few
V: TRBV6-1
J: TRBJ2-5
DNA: TGTGCCAGCAGTGAAGGCCGTACAAGCGGCCCAAAGTCGGAGACCCAGTACTTC
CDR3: CASSEGRTSGPKSETQYF

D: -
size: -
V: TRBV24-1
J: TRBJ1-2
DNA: TGTGCCACCAGTGACCAGGGACATCACTATGGCTACACCTTC
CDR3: CATSDQGHHYGYTF

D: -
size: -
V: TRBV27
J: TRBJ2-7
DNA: TGTGCCAGCAGTTTAGGGGGCTCAGGTTCCTACGAGCAGTACTTC
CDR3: CASSLGGSGSYEQYF

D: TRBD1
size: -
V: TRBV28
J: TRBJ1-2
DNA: TGTGCCAGCACCATCCCTGGACAGGGGCATGGCTACACCTTC
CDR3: CASTIPGQGHGYTF

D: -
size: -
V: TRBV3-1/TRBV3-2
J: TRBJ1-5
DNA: TGTGCCAGCAGCCAAGATATAACCGGCCCGGGGCCCCAGCATTTT
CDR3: CASSQDITGPGPQHF

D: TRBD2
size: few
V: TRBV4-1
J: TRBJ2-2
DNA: TGCGCCAGCAGCCGAACAGGACTAGCGGGAGGTAACACCGGGGAGCTGTTTTTT
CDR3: CASSRTGLAGGNTGELFF

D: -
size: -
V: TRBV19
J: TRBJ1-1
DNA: TGTGCCAGTAGTATCCGCGGGATGAACACTGAAGCTTTCTTT
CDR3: CASSIRGMNTEAFF

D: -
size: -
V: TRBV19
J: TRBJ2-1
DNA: TGTGCCAGTAGTAAGAAGGGCACAGGTGGCTCCTACAATGAGCAGTTCTTC
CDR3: CASSKKGTGGSYNEQFF

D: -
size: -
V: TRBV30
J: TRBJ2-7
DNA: TGTGCCTGGAGCGGCGGCAGCCCCTACGAGCAGTACTTC
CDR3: CAWSGGSPYEQYF

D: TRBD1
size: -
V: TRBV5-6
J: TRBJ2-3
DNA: TGTGCCAGCAGCCCAATACGGGGACAGCACCTCACAGATACGCAGTATTTT
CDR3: CASSPIRGQHLTDTQYF

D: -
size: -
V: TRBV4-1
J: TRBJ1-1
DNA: TGCGCCAGCAGCCAAGCTAGGGGACAACTGAACACTGAAGCTTTCTTT
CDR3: CASSQARGQLNTEAFF

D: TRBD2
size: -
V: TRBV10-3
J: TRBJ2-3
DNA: TGTGCCATCAGTCTTGAAAGCGGGACCTCTAGCACAGATACGCAGTATTTT
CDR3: CAISLESGTSSTDTQYF

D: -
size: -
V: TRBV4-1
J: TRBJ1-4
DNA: TGCGCCAGCAGCCCAGGAGGTTCGGGAGACGGGGGTGTTGAAAAACTGTTTTTT
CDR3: CASSPGGSGDGGVEKLFF

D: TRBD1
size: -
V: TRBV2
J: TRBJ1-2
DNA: TGTGCCAGCAGTATGGAGGGGGCGCTTGGCTACACCTTC
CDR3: CASSMEGALGYTF

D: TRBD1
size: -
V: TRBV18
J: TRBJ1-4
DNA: TGTGCCAGCTCACCGGGACAGGGAAGGGATGAAAAACTGTTTTTT
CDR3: CASSPGQGRDEKLFF

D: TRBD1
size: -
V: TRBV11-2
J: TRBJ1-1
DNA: TGTGCCAGCAGCGAGGGGACAGGGGCGGCGAACACTGAAGCTTTCTTT
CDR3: CASSEGTGAANTEAFF

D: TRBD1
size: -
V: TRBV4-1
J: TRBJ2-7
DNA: TGCGCCAGCAGCCACGGACAGGGACCCTCCTACGAGCAGTACTTC
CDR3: CASSHGQGPSYEQYF

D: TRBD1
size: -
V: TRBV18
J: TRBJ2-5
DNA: TGTGCCAGCTCACCGGGACAGGTCCAAGAGACCCAGTACTTC
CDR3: CASSPGQVQETQYF